This T cell receptor (beta chain) was identified during a study of low-dose radiotherapy and immunotherapy resistance in tumors. Across the study: Each patient took aspirin at a dose of 300 mg by mouth once daily over the course of four cycles, with dosing beginning on cycle 1 day 1.

Indicated time point: before trial treatment. Every donor's regimen consisted of nivolumab, ipilimumab, aspirin, low-dose cyclophosphamide and low-dose radiotherapy. TRAV and TRBV primers primed cDNA for both TCRalpha and TCRbeta. PCR amplification of the TCRs was performed with Phusion for about 20 PCR cycles, and it relied on a constant-region primer together with a V-primer adapter. Via MiXCR, TCRdb re-called the reads, giving one row per CDR3 protein. Seen here are tens of thousands of distinct CDR3 sequences, around 30% observed once, and the top ten hold around 10%. V trimming: 5 bases; J trimming: 13 bases; junction bases outside the gene matches: 14. Germline V lookup: CDR1 SGHAT, CDR2 FQNNGV. The CDR3 length is 14 residues. Notes on this clonotype: A single base is all that separates this from a far larger clone, so a read error is likely.

Sequenced here: PBMCs, sampled before treatment. The chain recombines TRBV11-2 with TRBJ2-1; TRBD1 matches 7 bases. This TCR was sampled from a female donor with ovarian cancer. The CDR3 bases are TGTGCCAGCAGCAAGACAGGGCTCCAAGAGACCCAGTTCTTC. It is translated as CASSKTGLQETQFF.